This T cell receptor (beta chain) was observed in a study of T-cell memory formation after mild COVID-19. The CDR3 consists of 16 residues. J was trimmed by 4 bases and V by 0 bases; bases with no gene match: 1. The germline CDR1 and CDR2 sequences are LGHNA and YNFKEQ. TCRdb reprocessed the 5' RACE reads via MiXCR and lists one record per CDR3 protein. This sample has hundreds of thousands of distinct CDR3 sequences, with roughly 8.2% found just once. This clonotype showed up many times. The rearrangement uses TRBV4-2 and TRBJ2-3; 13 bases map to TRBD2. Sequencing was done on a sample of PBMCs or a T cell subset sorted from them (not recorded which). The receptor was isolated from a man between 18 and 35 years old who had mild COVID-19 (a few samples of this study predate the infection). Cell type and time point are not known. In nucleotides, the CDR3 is TGTGCCAGCAGCCAAGATGGGACTAGCGGGGCAGATACGCAGTATTTT. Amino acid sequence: CASSQDGTSGADTQYF.